What follows describes a single T cell receptor beta chain. The antigen is not known. V was cut by 5 bases and J by 5 bases, with 9 bases left in between. This CDR3 region has 12 residues. Germline V lookup: CDR1 LNHNV, CDR2 YYDKDF (reference sequence). This PCR relied on a set of 60 Vbeta primers and 13 Jbeta primers. Sequencing used immunoSEQ multiplex PCR; TCRdb keeps in-frame clones, though not all of them. Of about 64,000 clones listed, under 80% are singletons. The data originate from a study of cytomegalovirus exposure and HLA in healthy donors. Study-wide results and limits: Information on immune exposure was restricted to one variable (CMV serostatus). Several of the most significant clusters appeared linked to common viral pathogens, based on a later analysis. In vitro testing confirmed a few CMV-associated chains as specific for CMV antigens.

When sampled, the donors appeared nominally healthy, though they likely had unrecorded immune exposures. The source is a male donor in good health and CMV-seropositive. This sequence joins TRBV15 and TRBJ2-5; D not resolved. What was sequenced was PBMCs. The CDR3 sequence is CATSPVEETQYF. The DNA for the CDR3 is TGTGCCACCAGCCCGGTGGAGGAGACCCAGTACTTC.